This T cell receptor (beta chain) was recorded in a study of T-cell memory formation after mild COVID-19. Across the study: Clustering of TCRs was largely donor specific.

Note on this clonotype: The antigen is not known.

Whole-study results and caveats: Largely, contracting CD4+ clones fell within CM and EM, and contracting CD8+ clones within EMRA.

cDNA libraries for TCR alpha and TCR beta, carrying sample barcodes and UMIs, came from 5'RACE with constant-segment primers. MiXCR was run by TCRdb on the 5' RACE reads, yielding one entry per CDR3 protein. Of approximately 390,000 distinct CDR3 sequences listed, roughly 15% are singletons. This CDR3 region has 15 residues. The germline V gene encodes CDR1 LGHDT and CDR2 YNNKEL (reference sequence). V shed 1 base and J 10 bases; nucleotides not matched to a gene: 5. The rearrangement joins TRBV3-1 to TRBJ1-6; 9 nucleotides agree with TRBD1. The sample consisted of PBMCs or a T cell subset sorted from them (not recorded which). This TCR was sampled from a man in his late teens or twenties who had mild COVID-19 (a few samples of this study predate the infection). Cell type and time point are not known. The DNA of the CDR3 is TGTGCCAGCAGCCAAGGCGGGACAGGGAAATCACCCCTCCACTTT. Translation: CASSQGGTGKSPLHF.